This T cell receptor (beta chain) was recovered during a study of T-cell memory formation after mild COVID-19. Whole-study findings and limits: Memory from before infection featured some responding clones, which suggests cross-reactive memory joined.

This clonotype has more than one count but fewer than ten. The antigen is not known. MiXCR, run by TCRdb on the 5' RACE reads, gives a single entry per CDR3 protein. This repertoire shows 45,000 to 50,000 distinct CDR3 sequences, roughly 7% found once; its top ten account for roughly 1.4%. V lost 7 bases, J lost 7 bases, and 9 bases stayed unmatched. Germline CDR1 is MDHEN and CDR2 is SYDVKM. This CDR3 has 15 residues. The rearrangement uses TRBV28 and TRBJ2-7, with 14 bases identical to TRBD2. Specimen: PBMCs or a T cell subset sorted from them (not recorded which). The sequence derives from a man aged 18 to 29 who had mild COVID-19 (a few samples of this study predate the infection). Cell type and time point are not known. CDR3 bases: TGTGCCAGCACCGGGACTAGCGGGGGCGTTTTTGAGCAGTACGTC. Protein sequence: CASTGTSGGVFEQYV.